A single sample gave rise to the 8 T cell receptor beta chains below, sequenced in a study of cytomegalovirus exposure and HLA in healthy donors. The PCR contained 60 Vbeta and 13 Jbeta primers. The repertoire was sequenced with immunoSEQ multiplex PCR; TCRdb's copy has only in-frame clones and lacks some. The repertoire holds 80,000 to 100,000 clones, with approximately 85% as singletons. Source material: PBMCs. The receptor source for this set is a man aged 40-50 years in good health and CMV-seropositive.

The chain links TRBV14 to TRBJ2-7; no firm D call. CDR1 and CDR2 from the germline V gene are SGHDN and FVKESK. Trimming left V 1 base short and J 5 bases short, with 3 bases between. The CDR3 spans 11 residues. CDR3: CASSQGDEQYF. The CDR3 DNA reads TGTGCCAGCAGCCAAGGCGACGAGCAGTACTTC.

This rearrangement joins TRBV29-1 to TRBJ2-3; D perhaps matches TRBD1 (5 bases). V lost 4 bases and J lost 4, with 9 bases in between. CDR1 is SQVTM, CDR2 ANQGSEA, per germline. The CDR3 sequence is 12 residues long. As DNA, the CDR3 is TGCAGCGTTGGTTGGGGCCCAGATACGCAGTATTTT. Amino acid sequence: CSVGWGPDTQYF.

A note on this clone: The same CDR3 is also encoded by other DNA sequences in this sample. This sequence joins TRBV9 and TRBJ1-2; D is perhaps TRBD1 (6 bases). This CDR3 is 16 amino acids long. In germline, CDR1 is SGDLS, CDR2 YYNGEE. Trimming removed 2 bases from V and 6 bases from J, with 20 bases in between. The CDR3 spells CASSVATGRSTNGYTF. CDR3 nucleotides: TGTGCCAGCAGCGTGGCAACAGGGCGCTCTACTAATGGCTACACCTTC. Full variable domain (rest looked up from reference TRBV9 and TRBJ1-2): DSGVTQTPKHLITATGQRVTLRCSPRSGDLSVYWYQQSLDQGLQFLIQYYNGEERAKGNILERFSAQQFPDLHSELNLSSLELGDSALYFCASSVATGRSTNGYTFGSGTRLTVV.

The V and J genes are TRBV7-2 and TRBJ2-7; perhaps TRBD2 as D (7 bases). Per the germline V gene, CDR1 is SGHTA and CDR2 is FQGNSA. CDR3 length: 15 amino acids. Deletions cut 0 bases from V and 6 bases from J, with 15 bases between. CDR3 DNA sequence: TGTGCCAGCAGCTTAGCGGGGGGGCTTACGGGCGAGCAGTACTTC. Translated: CASSLAGGLTGEQYF.

The J gene is TRBJ1-2, the V gene TRBV9, with 11 bases fitting TRBD1. The CDR3 sequence is 14 residues long. Germline V gene lookup returns CDR1 SGDLS and CDR2 YYNGEE. Germline trimming cut 4 bases from V and 7 bases from J; bases unmatched to any gene: 6. CDR3 sequence reads: CASSYGQGASGYTF. The CDR3, as DNA: TGTGCCAGCAGCTATGGACAGGGGGCGTCTGGCTACACCTTC.

With regard to this clone: Other nucleotide sequences from this sample produce the same CDR3. This sequence joins TRBV28 and TRBJ1-1; D remains unclear. V was shortened by 2 bases and J by 1 base, with 5 bases between the two germline ends. The CDR3 consists of 13 residues. Germline lookup yields CDR1 MDHEN and CDR2 SYDVKM. DNA of the CDR3: TGTGCCAGCAGTTTAAGCGGGAACACTGAAGCTTTCTTT. Protein sequence: CASSLSGNTEAFF.

The chain links TRBV30 to TRBJ1-2; 12 bases are shared with TRBD1. V gave up 3 bases and J gave up 7 bases; unmatched junction bases: 3. CDR3 length equals 13 residues. The germline gives CDR1 GTSNPN, CDR2 SVGIG (reference sequence). The CDR3 protein is CAWRGQGALGYTF. The CDR3 coding sequence is TGTGCCTGGAGGGGACAGGGGGCGCTTGGCTACACCTTC.

This sequence joins TRBV9 and TRBJ1-2, with 11 bases lining up with TRBD1. The CDR3 runs to 14 residues. J was trimmed by 8 bases and V by 6 bases; bases with no gene match: 9. Germline assignment: CDR1 SGDLS and CDR2 YYNGEE. The CDR3 DNA follows: TGTGCCAGCACCTCGGACAGGGGGCCCCTGGGCTACACCTTC. This translates into CASTSDRGPLGYTF.